This is a list of T cell receptor beta chains from one sample in a study of CD8+ T cells in alopecia areata. Profiled with immunoSEQ multiplex PCR; TCRdb holds only in-frame clones, not every one. The sample lists 200,000 or so clones, approximately 52% seen once, with around 0.46% in the top ten. The sample here was CD4+ T cells sorted from blood, taken at week 0. The receptors shown here come from a human donor with alopecia areata. Both conserved end residues are part of each CDR3. Each record gives: CDR3 length, V gene, D gene, clone size, J gene, CDR3 protein, CDR3 DNA. A D gene is named only where the DNA matches it firmly. Where a row states a size, it is once, few, many or the class of an expanded clone; other rows omit it.

>15|TRBV5-1|TRBD1|few|TRBJ1-2
CASSLRRTGAEGYTF
TGCGCCAGCAGCTTGAGACGGACAGGGGCGGAAGGCTACACCTTC
>15|TRBV13|TRBD2|.|TRBJ2-3
CASSSGTSGGDTQYF
TGTGCCAGCAGCTCGGGGACTAGCGGGGGAGATACGCAGTATTTT
>14|TRBV30|.|.|TRBJ1-2
CAWSVGRADYGYTF
TGTGCCTGGAGTGTGGGCAGGGCGGACTATGGCTACACCTTC
>13|TRBV30|.|few|TRBJ1-1
CAWTGVGGTEAFF
TGTGCCTGGACCGGTGTCGGAGGGACTGAAGCTTTCTTT
>12|TRBV13|.|.|TRBJ1-1
CASSLGLNEAFF
TGTGCCAGCAGCTTAGGCCTTAATGAAGCTTTCTTT
>16|TRBV25-1|.|few|TRBJ2-6
CASSVTGAAGANVLTF
TGTGCCAGCAGTGTGACGGGTGCGGCTGGGGCCAACGTCCTGACTTTC
>17|TRBV9|.|.|TRBJ2-1
CASSANPDLRPYNEQFF
TGTGCCAGCAGCGCCAACCCGGACCTCCGTCCCTACAATGAGCAGTTCTTC
>15|TRBV2|.|.|TRBJ2-7
CASRGGSFPSYEQYF
TGTGCCAGCAGAGGGGGTTCTTTCCCCTCCTACGAGCAGTACTTC
>18|TRBV7-8|.|.|TRBJ2-7
CASSLEGGRPGSSYEQYF
TGTGCCAGCAGCTTAGAGGGGGGAAGGCCGGGTTCCTCCTACGAGCAGTACTTC
>15|TRBV6-5|.|few|TRBJ2-4
CASSKTTGSKNIQYF
TGTGCCAGCAGTAAAACTACAGGATCCAAAAACATTCAGTACTTC
>14|TRBV30|.|.|TRBJ1-1
CAWSVRQGDTEAFF
TGTGCCTGGAGTGTAAGGCAGGGCGACACTGAAGCTTTCTTT
>17|TRBV30|TRBD2|.|TRBJ2-7
CAWSLGTSGSWSYEQYF
TGTGCCTGGAGTTTAGGGACTAGCGGGAGTTGGTCCTACGAGCAGTACTTC
>13|TRBV27|TRBD1|.|TRBJ1-5
CASATGSNQPQHF
TGTGCCAGCGCGACAGGGTCCAATCAGCCCCAGCATTTT
>13|TRBV29-1|.|.|TRBJ2-3
CSVSRGPGDTQYF
TGCAGCGTTTCACGGGGCCCGGGAGATACGCAGTATTTT
>14|TRBV30|.|.|TRBJ1-2
CAWSVFLQADGYTF
TGTGCCTGGAGTGTATTTCTTCAGGCTGATGGCTACACCTTC
>14|TRBV5-1|.|.|TRBJ2-7
CASSLRGPRDEQYF
TGCGCCAGCAGCTTGAGGGGACCTCGAGACGAGCAGTACTTC
>16|TRBV7-9|TRBD1|.|TRBJ2-7
CASSLWGQGGIYEQYF
TGTGCCAGCAGCTTATGGGGACAGGGTGGGATCTACGAGCAGTACTTC
>11|TRBV20-1|.|.|TRBJ2-7
CSATPSIEQYF
TGCAGTGCTACCCCGTCTATCGAGCAGTACTTC
>14|TRBV4-2|TRBD1|.|TRBJ2-5
CASSQDRQGQTQYF
TGTGCCAGCAGCCAAGACAGACAGGGGCAGACCCAGTACTTC
>12|TRBV7-2|.|.|TRBJ2-5
CASSSSQETQYF
TGTGCCAGCAGCTCCTCACAAGAGACCCAGTACTTC
>15|TRBV23-1|.|.|TRBJ1-1
CASSQSVDRNTEAFF
TGCGCCAGCAGTCAATCGGTGGACAGGAACACTGAAGCTTTCTTT
>15|TRBV29-1|.|.|TRBJ2-7
CSVEFFRTGTYEQYF
TGCAGCGTTGAATTTTTCCGAACAGGAACCTACGAGCAGTACTTC
>16|TRBV5-1|.|.|TRBJ1-5
CASSLRHLRRGQPQHF
TGCGCCAGCAGCTTAAGACACCTTCGGAGGGGTCAGCCCCAGCATTTT
>16|TRBV25-1|.|.|TRBJ2-3
CASSPLPARSTDTQYF
TGTGCCAGCAGTCCCCTCCCAGCGAGGAGCACAGATACGCAGTATTTT
>16|TRBV4-2|TRBD2|.|TRBJ2-3
CASSPGTSGRADTQYF
TGTGCCAGCAGCCCCGGGACTAGCGGGAGGGCCGATACGCAGTATTTT
>15|TRBV5-1|TRBD1|.|TRBJ2-1
CASSPGDRGYNEQFF
TGCGCCAGCAGCCCAGGGGACAGGGGCTACAATGAGCAGTTCTTC
>18|TRBV30|TRBD2|.|TRBJ2-1
CAWSVPGLAGVWYNEQFF
TGTGCCTGGAGTGTACCGGGACTAGCGGGAGTGTGGTACAATGAGCAGTTCTTC
>11|TRBV20-1|TRBD1|.|TRBJ2-5
CSGGGPETQYF
TGCAGTGGAGGGGGCCCAGAGACCCAGTACTTC
>12|TRBV29-1|.|.|TRBJ1-1
CSVGQLRAEAFF
TGCAGCGTTGGACAGTTGAGGGCTGAAGCTTTCTTT
>18|TRBV30|.|.|TRBJ2-7
CAWNYPGVRQGQGYEQYF
TGTGCCTGGAACTACCCAGGCGTCAGGCAGGGTCAAGGCTACGAGCAGTACTTC
>18|TRBV10-3|TRBD1|.|TRBJ1-2
CAISESFGKTGASYGYTF
TGTGCCATCAGTGAGTCGTTTGGGAAGACAGGGGCCAGCTATGGCTACACCTTC
>12|TRBV5-6|TRBD1|.|TRBJ2-7
CASSYTGGEQYF
TGTGCCAGCAGCTATACAGGGGGCGAGCAGTACTTC
>13|TRBV4-1|.|few|TRBJ2-1
CASSHAWGNEQFF
TGCGCCAGCAGCCATGCATGGGGGAATGAGCAGTTCTTC
>13|TRBV5-5|.|.|TRBJ1-1
CASSRAVHTEAFF
TGTGCCAGCAGCCGGGCCGTCCACACTGAAGCTTTCTTT
>17|TRBV7-9|.|.|TRBJ1-1
CASSLALAGGMNTEAFF
TGTGCCAGCAGCTTAGCGTTGGCGGGCGGGATGAACACTGAAGCTTTCTTT
>15|TRBV2|TRBD1|.|TRBJ2-7
CASLLAGQASYEQYF
TGTGCCAGCCTCTTGGCCGGACAGGCTTCCTACGAGCAGTACTTC
>13|TRBV9|TRBD2|once|TRBJ2-7
CASSVSGRDEQYF
TGTGCCAGCAGCGTTAGCGGGAGGGACGAGCAGTACTTC
>15|TRBV30|.|.|TRBJ2-4
CAWSLGAIDKNIQYF
TGTGCCTGGAGTCTAGGGGCTATAGACAAAAACATTCAGTACTTC
>14|TRBV30|TRBD1|few|TRBJ1-2
CAWFWWDSYYGYTF
TGTGCCTGGTTCTGGTGGGACAGTTACTATGGCTACACCTTC
>15|TRBV27|.|.|TRBJ1-5
CASSSGREAWRAQHF
TGTGCCAGCAGCTCCGGCAGGGAAGCTTGGAGAGCCCAGCATTTT
>15|TRBV2|.|.|TRBJ1-1
CASTLGHSRDTEAFF
TGTGCCAGCACTCTCGGACATTCGAGGGACACTGAAGCTTTCTTT
>16|TRBV4-1|.|.|TRBJ1-2
CASSHPGPVASYGYTF
TGCGCCAGCAGCCATCCCGGGCCCGTCGCGTCCTATGGCTACACCTTC
>14|TRBV5-1|.|.|TRBJ2-3
CASSPGQKTDTQYF
TGCGCCAGCAGCCCAGGACAGAAAACAGATACGCAGTATTTT
>13|TRBV30|.|.|TRBJ2-1
CAWSAGGPPAQFF
TGTGCCTGGAGTGCGGGGGGCCCCCCGGCTCAGTTCTTC
>14|TRBV9|.|.|TRBJ2-1
CASSVAGRLDEQFF
TGTGCCAGCAGCGTAGCGGGTAGGCTTGATGAGCAGTTCTTC
>11|TRBV23-1|.|.|TRBJ1-5
CASRVDQPQHF
TGCGCCAGCAGGGTAGATCAGCCCCAGCATTTT
>13|TRBV19|.|.|TRBJ2-7
CASSRSASYEQYF
TGTGCCAGTAGTCGGTCCGCATCCTACGAGCAGTACTTC
>14|TRBV6-5|TRBD1|few|TRBJ2-7
CASRPGQGVYEQYF
TGTGCCAGCAGACCGGGACAGGGAGTCTACGAGCAGTACTTC
>11|TRBV27|.|.|TRBJ2-1
CASKDLNEQFF
TGTGCCAGTAAGGACCTCAATGAGCAGTTCTTC
>12|TRBV5-1|.|.|TRBJ2-4
CASSLDKNIQYF
TGCGCCAGCAGCTTGGACAAAAACATTCAGTACTTC
>14|TRBV5-1|.|.|TRBJ2-7
CASSLGRSPYEQYF
TGCGCCAGCAGCTTAGGACGGTCCCCCTACGAGCAGTACTTC
>14|TRBV4-1|TRBD2|.|TRBJ2-3
CASSGLAVTDTQYF
TGCGCCAGCAGCGGGCTAGCGGTTACAGATACGCAGTATTTT
>14|TRBV19|.|.|TRBJ2-5
CASSARQGRETQYF
TGTGCCAGTAGTGCCCGGCAGGGCCGGGAGACCCAGTACTTC
>14|TRBV2|TRBD1|.|TRBJ1-4
CASSDHRTGEKLFF
TGTGCCAGCAGTGATCATCGGACAGGTGAAAAACTGTTTTTT
>15|TRBV7-2|TRBD1|.|TRBJ1-2
CASREITGTAYGYTF
TGTGCCAGCAGGGAGATCACCGGGACAGCGTATGGCTACACCTTC
>13|TRBV27|.|.|TRBJ1-2
CASSAGSGYGYTF
TGTGCCAGCAGTGCAGGGTCTGGCTATGGCTACACCTTC
>11|TRBV2|.|.|TRBJ2-1
CASSVTDEQFF
TGTGCCAGCAGTGTGACGGATGAGCAGTTCTTC